These 22 T cell receptor beta chains were all obtained from the same sample, sequenced in a study of identical twins. A single record per CDR3 protein comes from TCRdb applying MiXCR to the 5' RACE reads. The sample carries nearly 650,000 distinct CDR3 sequences, less than 9% recorded once. The same data also went into a second study, on yellow fever vaccine responses in identical twins.

Sequenced sample: PBMCs. These receptors were obtained from a woman aged 18 to 35 in good health.

A few counts support this clonotype. This chain joins TRBV5-1 and TRBJ2-2, with 7 bases matching TRBD1. Germline CDR1 and CDR2: SGHRS and YFSETQ. Trimming at V came to 4 bases and at J to 4 bases, leaving 7 bases not matched to a gene. This CDR3 has 15 amino acids. Here the CDR3 DNA reads TGCGCCAGCAGCGTAAAACAGGGGATCACCGGGGAGCTGTTTTTT. Translation gives CASSVKQGITGELFF.

This clonotype was seen ten or more times. The chain carries TRBV10-3 and TRBJ1-3, with D tentatively TRBD1 (6 bases). The CDR3 is 16 residues long. The V end lost 7 bases, the J end lost 0 bases, and 16 bases lay between the germline ends. CDR1 is ENHRY and CDR2 is SYGVKD in the germline V gene. Here the CDR3 DNA reads TGTGCCATCACCCGTGGGGGGGCCAACTCTGGAAACACCATATATTTT. Amino acid sequence: CAITRGGANSGNTIYF.

The chain carries TRBV5-5 and TRBJ2-7, with 9 bases aligning to TRBD1. The CDR3 is 15 amino acids. V lost 4 bases to trimming and J lost 4 bases; unmatched junction nucleotides: 9. Germline CDR1 SGHKS, CDR2 YYEKEE (reference sequence). The CDR3, as DNA: TGTGCCAGCAGCGGCGCGGGACAGGGAGAGTACGAGCAGTACTTC. Translated, it gives CASSGAGQGEYEQYF.

This clonotype has a count of ten or more. CDR3 amino acids: CSARGRQGENSPLHF. CDR3 nucleotides: TGCAGTGCTAGAGGGAGGCAGGGTGAAAATTCACCCCTCCACTTT. V is TRBV20-1 and J is TRBJ1-6, with D perhaps matching TRBD1 (5 bases). This CDR3 spans 15 amino acids. V shed 1 base and J shed 7 bases, with 14 bases lying between them. The germline gives CDR1 DFQATT, CDR2 SNEGSKA (reference sequence).

CDR3 sequence reads: CASRRDNSGQPQHF. The CDR3 DNA sequence: TGTGCCAGCAGGCGGGACAATTCAGGTCAGCCCCAGCATTTT. The chain has TRBV12-3 or TRBV12-4 and TRBJ1-5; D is perhaps TRBD1 (6 bases). The CDR3 runs 14 residues. The germline V and J ends were trimmed by 6 bases and 6 bases, with 15 bases remaining between them.

This clonotype was detected ten times or more. The V gene is TRBV7-9, the J gene TRBJ2-1; D perhaps matches TRBD1 (6 bases). Trimming took off 1 base at V and 5 bases at J, with 12 bases between the two ends. The CDR3 consists of 15 residues. Germline V gene lookup returns CDR1 SEHNR and CDR2 FQNEAQ (reference sequence). The CDR3 spells CASSLGWGHHNEQFF. CDR3 in DNA: TGTGCCAGCAGCTTAGGCTGGGGACACCACAATGAGCAGTTCTTC.

This clonotype was counted many times. The junction does not match germline at one end; this may be a read error. The chain joins TRBV5-1 to TRBJ1-1, with D possibly matching TRBD1 (6 bases). The CDR3 runs to 15 residues. Germline loops: CDR1 SGHRS, CDR2 YFSETQ. DNA for the CDR3: TGTGCCAGCAGCTTAGCCGGGACACTGAACACTGAAGCTTTCTTT. As protein: CASSLAGTLNTEAFF.

This clonotype was counted many times. The chain couples TRBV28 to TRBJ1-5, with TRBD1 as a possible D gene (5 bases). The germline CDR1 and CDR2 sequences are MDHEN and SYDVKM. There are 15 residues in the CDR3. The germline V and J ends were trimmed by 5 bases and 1 base, with 12 bases remaining between them. The CDR3 nucleotides read TGTGCCAGCAGTCCCCAGGGAGTAAGCAATCAGCCCCAGCATTTT. Protein: CASSPQGVSNQPQHF.

This clonotype was seen only a few times. The chain has TRBV14 and TRBJ2-5, with D tentatively TRBD2 (5 bases). V lost 0 bases to trimming and J lost 10 bases, with 12 bases between them. Germline values: CDR1 SGHDN, CDR2 FVKESK. There are 13 residues in the CDR3. CDR3 bases: TGTGCCAGCAGCCAAGATCGGGGTGGGGTCCAGTACTTC. Protein product: CASSQDRGGVQYF.

This clonotype was seen many times. The J gene is TRBJ2-1, the V gene TRBV28, with 11 positions matching TRBD2. The CDR3 consists of 16 residues. Unmatched junction bases numbered 6, after V lost 8 bases and J lost 0 bases. The V gene's germline CDR1 is MDHEN and CDR2 SYDVKM. This CDR3 is CASGTSGPSSYNEQFF. CDR3 coding DNA: TGTGCCAGCGGGACTAGCGGACCCAGCTCCTACAATGAGCAGTTCTTC.

This chain uses TRBV20-1 with TRBJ1-5, with TRBD1 matching over 9 bases. This CDR3 has 16 residues. V shed 1 base and J 8 bases; nucleotides not matched to a gene: 12. Germline CDR1 DFQATT, CDR2 SNEGSKA (reference sequence). DNA for the CDR3: TGCAGTGCTAGAGCCTGGGGACAGGGAGTTCAAGAGCCCCAGCATTTT. This codes for CSARAWGQGVQEPQHF.

This clonotype was found many times. This chain links TRBV12-3 or TRBV12-4 with TRBJ2-5; 9 bases agree with TRBD1. The CDR3 spans 14 residues. V was pared by 6 bases and J by 2 bases, with 4 bases of the junction left unmatched. As DNA, the CDR3 is TGTGCCAGCAGCAGACAGGGGGGTCAAGAGACCCAGTACTTC. It specifies CASSRQGGQETQYF.

The chain couples TRBV25-1 to TRBJ2-1; tentative D call: TRBD2 (6 bases). CDR3 length: 15 amino acids. The V gene lost 6 bases and the J gene lost 9 bases, with 21 bases spanning the gap. Germline V CDR1 and CDR2: MGHDK, SYGVNS. CDR3 nucleotides: TGTGCCAGCAGCACCCCCGGGACTTCCCTCAGTGAGCAGTTCTTC. Amino acid sequence: CASSTPGTSLSEQFF.

V is TRBV5-1 and J is TRBJ2-1; D might be TRBD1 or TRBD2, each matching 5 bases. The CDR3 is made up of 11 amino acids. V lost 5 bases, J lost 8 bases, and 8 bases lay in between. The germline gives CDR1 SGHRS, CDR2 YFSETQ. CDR3: CASRVGDEQFF. Written as DNA, the CDR3 is TGCGCCAGCAGGGTGGGGGATGAGCAGTTCTTC.

The V gene is TRBV5-1, the J gene TRBJ2-3; maybe TRBD1 (7 bases). This CDR3 region has 14 residues. Germline assignment: CDR1 SGHRS and CDR2 YFSETQ. The germline V and J ends were trimmed by 7 bases and 6 bases, with 18 bases remaining between them. CDR3 sequence: CASRPARGVDTQYF. The CDR3 coding sequence is TGCGCCAGCCGGCCGGCCAGGGGGGTTGATACGCAGTATTTT.

The chain employs TRBV28 and TRBJ2-7; 9 positions match TRBD2. V dropped 4 bases and J dropped 4; count of bases not matched to a gene: 17. Germline V gives CDR1 MDHEN, CDR2 SYDVKM. This CDR3 region has 18 residues. In DNA, the CDR3 is TGTGCCAGCAGTTCTCCGGGACTAGCTACTACCTCTAGGTACGAGCAGTACTTC. Translated: CASSSPGLATTSRYEQYF.

This clonotype was seen only a few times. The chain recombines TRBV15 with TRBJ2-6; no reliable D call. The CDR3 loop spans 18 amino acids. V lost 0 bases to trimming and J lost 0 bases, with 12 bases between them. Germline V lookup: CDR1 LNHNV, CDR2 YYDKDF (reference sequence). The CDR3 coding sequence is TGTGCCACCAGCAGAGAAGTCGTGTCCTTCTCTGGGGCCAACGTCCTGACTTTC. This sequence encodes CATSREVVSFSGANVLTF.

Only a few counts were recorded for this clonotype. The V gene is TRBV29-1, the J gene TRBJ2-7; the D gene is possibly TRBD2 (7 bases). Germline V gene sequence: CDR1 SQVTM, CDR2 ANQGSEA. The CDR3 consists of 14 residues. Trimming removed 4 bases at V and 2 bases at J, with 15 bases between. CDR3 sequence (DNA): TGCAGCGTTGTAGGGGGGAGGGCCCCCTACGAGCAGTACTTC. Translation: CSVVGGRAPYEQYF.

This chain joins TRBV9 and TRBJ2-3; D unresolved. The germline CDR1 and CDR2 sequences are SGDLS and YYNGEE. V dropped 5 bases and J dropped 2 bases, with 12 bases sitting between them. CDR3 length equals 14 residues. The CDR3 sequence is CASSFVPNTDTQYF. CDR3 sequence (DNA): TGTGCCAGCAGTTTTGTTCCGAACACAGATACGCAGTATTTT. Looking up the rest from reference TRBV9 and TRBJ2-3 gives the full variable domain: DSGVTQTPKHLITATGQRVTLRCSPRSGDLSVYWYQQSLDQGLQFLIQYYNGEERAKGNILERFSAQQFPDLHSELNLSSLELGDSALYFCASSFVPNTDTQYFGPGTRLTVL.

This chain connects TRBV6-1 to TRBJ2-7; D unclear. The V gene lost 0 bases and the J gene lost 6 bases, with 12 bases spanning the gap. The germline V gene encodes CDR1 MNHNS and CDR2 SASEGT. This CDR3 is 14 amino acids long. The CDR3 spells CASSEAPTKPEQYV. The DNA for the CDR3 is TGTGCCAGCAGTGAAGCCCCCACTAAGCCCGAGCAGTACGTC.

The rearrangement links TRBV6-1 to TRBJ1-1; possibly TRBD1 for D (5 bases). Germline lookup yields CDR1 MNHNS and CDR2 SASEGT. The CDR3 has 13 residues. V was clipped by 7 bases and J by 1 base, with 10 bases between them. The CDR3 DNA follows: TGTGCCAGCACCACAGGAGAGAACACTGAAGCTTTCTTT. Translating it yields CASTTGENTEAFF.

Ten or more counts support this clonotype. The J gene is TRBJ1-2, the V gene TRBV5-5, with D hard to call. The CDR3 length is 14 residues. The germline gives CDR1 SGHKS, CDR2 YYEKEE (reference sequence). V gave up 4 bases and J gave up 5 bases, with 15 bases separating them. CDR3 region: CASSEGRRNYGYTF. Written as DNA, the CDR3 is TGTGCCAGCAGCGAAGGACGGAGGAATTATGGCTACACCTTC.